Below are 7 T cell receptor beta chains sequenced from a single sample in a study of CD8 T cells in Susac syndrome. Random hexamers were used to reverse transcribe an amount of about 0.45 to 1 ug RNA. Each CDR3 protein gets one entry after TCRdb re-called the immunoSEQ multiplex PCR reads with MiXCR. Of some 120,000 distinct CDR3 sequences in the sample, 93% were seen once. Sequencing was done on a sample of CD8+ T cells from PBMCs. These receptors all come from a human donor with multiple sclerosis.

This chain joins TRBV4-1 and TRBJ1-2; no firm D call. Trimming took off 0 bases at V and 8 bases at J, with 16 bases between the two ends. The CDR3 loop spans 15 amino acids. Germline values: CDR1 MGHRA, CDR2 YSYEKL. The DNA of the CDR3 is TGCGCCAGCAGCCAAGAACCAGGCGCCCCTTACGGCTACACCTTC. Amino acids: CASSQEPGAPYGYTF.

The rearrangement joins TRBV9 to TRBJ1-2; D perhaps matches TRBD1 (5 bases). Germline V gene sequence: CDR1 SGDLS, CDR2 YYNGEE. The CDR3 extends over 12 amino acids. V lost 1 base to trimming and J lost 8 bases, with 9 bases between them. In DNA form, the CDR3 reads TGTGCCAGCAGCGTAAGGGGAGGCGGCTACACCTTC. Its translation: CASSVRGGGYTF.

The count of this clonotype is one. The CDR3 DNA reads TGTGCCAGCAGCCACTCGGACAGGGGGTTTTCCAAAAACATTCAGTACTTC. Translated, it gives CASSHSDRGFSKNIQYF. This chain connects TRBV7-9 to TRBJ2-4, with TRBD1 identical over 10 bases. This CDR3 has 17 residues. V shed 5 bases, J shed 2 bases, and the junction held 9 bases outside the gene matches. Per the germline V gene, CDR1 is SEHNR and CDR2 is FQNEAQ (reference sequence).

This chain uses TRBV20-1 with TRBJ2-3; 8 bases line up with TRBD2. The CDR3 has 14 amino acids. Germline V gene data show CDR1 as DFQATT and CDR2 as SNEGSKA (reference sequence). V lost 4 bases, J lost 0 bases, and 3 bases stayed unmatched. The CDR3 loop is CSATGGQSTDTQYF. CDR3 nucleotides: TGCAGTGCTACGGGGGGGCAAAGCACAGATACGCAGTATTTT.

V usage is TRBV27 and J usage is TRBJ1-5; weak D call: TRBD1 (5 bases). CDR3 length equals 15 residues. Germline CDR1 is MNHEY and CDR2 is SMNVEV (reference sequence). Trimming pared 0 bases from V and 5 bases from J, leaving 11 bases between. This CDR3 is CASSLSRGQHQPQHF. The CDR3 DNA is TGTGCCAGCAGTTTATCGCGGGGCCAGCATCAGCCCCAGCATTTT.

The chain is built from TRBV29-1 and TRBJ2-4, with D hard to call. The CDR3 runs to 11 residues. The germline V and J ends were trimmed by 0 bases and 3 bases, with 0 bases remaining between them. Germline-derived CDR1 and CDR2 are SQVTM and ANQGSEA. CDR3 protein: CSVEDKNIQYF. The CDR3 nucleotides are TGCAGCGTTGAAGACAAAAACATTCAGTACTTC.

The chain employs TRBV6-4 and TRBJ2-2; D remains unclear. Germline CDR1 reads MRHNA; CDR2 reads SNTAGT. With 2 bases removed from V and 7 bases from J, the gap between germline ends came to 11 bases. The CDR3 runs to 14 residues. CDR3 in amino acids: CASSDRASNGELFF. CDR3 bases: TGTGCCAGCAGTGACCGGGCAAGCAACGGGGAGCTGTTTTTT.